This passage covers 30 T cell receptor beta chains from one sample sequenced in a study of T-cell memory formation after mild COVID-19. Using its own MiXCR run on the 5' RACE reads, TCRdb lists one record per CDR3 protein. The table includes approximately 89,000 distinct CDR3 sequences, roughly 25% detected once. The sequenced sample consisted of PBMCs or a T cell subset sorted from them (not recorded which). Every receptor here comes from a man between 18 and 29 years old who had mild COVID-19 (a few samples of this study predate the infection). Cell type and time point are not known.

This clonotype was found a few times. The chain links TRBV6-1 to TRBJ2-3, with D uncertain. From germline, CDR1 is MNHNS and CDR2 SASEGT. V shed 2 bases and J shed 6 bases, with 15 bases lying between them. This CDR3 comprises 15 residues. The CDR3 loop is CASSEPPGPEDTQYF. Written as DNA, the CDR3 is TGTGCCAGCAGTGAACCCCCCGGACCAGAGGATACGCAGTATTTT.

The CDR3 reads CASSIGVSNQPQHF. The CDR3 region has the DNA TGTGCCAGTAGTATAGGGGTTAGCAATCAGCCCCAGCATTTT. The chain couples TRBV19 to TRBJ1-5; D uncertain. The CDR3 totals 14 residues. Trimming cost V 1 base and J 0 bases, with 4 bases left between them. Germline values: CDR1 LNHDA, CDR2 SQIVND (reference sequence). Combining the CDR3 with reference TRBV19 and TRBJ1-5 gives the whole variable domain DGGITQSPKYLFRKEGQNVTLSCEQNLNHDAMYWYRQDPGQGLRLIYYSQIVNDFQKGDIAEGYSVSREKKESFPLTVTSAQKNPTAFYLCASSIGVSNQPQHFGDGTRLSIL.

This clonotype was seen a single time. This chain links TRBV24-1 with TRBJ2-2; D is possibly TRBD2 (6 bases). Germline loops: CDR1 KGHDR, CDR2 SFDVKD. The CDR3 extends over 13 amino acids. Trimming removed 9 bases at V and 7 bases at J, with 14 bases between. This CDR3 reads CATGGLIVGELFF. The DNA for the CDR3 is TGTGCCACCGGAGGGTTAATCGTCGGGGAGCTGTTTTTT.

The chain combines TRBV6-2 or TRBV6-3 with TRBJ1-3; no firm D call. The CDR3 is 15 amino acids. V dropped 7 bases and J dropped 0 bases, with 13 bases sitting between them. Germline lookup yields CDR1 MNHEY and CDR2 SVGEGT. The chain's CDR3 is CASKELAFSGNTIYF. CDR3 DNA sequence: TGTGCCAGCAAAGAATTGGCGTTCTCTGGAAACACCATATATTTT.

This clonotype was seen only a few times. The rearrangement uses TRBV5-3 and TRBJ2-7; D uncertain. Being an ORF, TRBV5-3 has a function that is uncertain. V shed 4 bases and J shed 1 base, with 15 bases lying between them. This CDR3 region has 15 residues. CDR3 in amino acids: CARSPRPSKSYEQYV. CDR3 DNA sequence: TGTGCCAGAAGCCCCCGGCCCTCTAAATCCTACGAGCAGTACGTC.

The chain has TRBV7-9 and TRBJ2-3, with TRBD2 matching 8 bases. The junction had 8 bases not matched to a gene; V was cut back by 5 bases and J by 1 base. The CDR3 has 16 amino acids. Germline V lookup: CDR1 SEHNR, CDR2 FQNEAQ (reference sequence). The CDR3 DNA is TGTGCCAGCAGCCCCAAGCGGGGGCCGCGCACAGATACGCAGTATTTT. Protein: CASSPKRGPRTDTQYF.

This rearrangement joins TRBV9 to TRBJ2-3; unclear D gene. The CDR3 is 12 residues long. Trimming took off 4 bases at V and 3 bases at J, with 6 bases between the two ends. Germline-derived CDR1 and CDR2 are SGDLS and YYNGEE. The CDR3 DNA follows: TGTGCCAGCAGCACGCCAACAGATACGCAGTATTTT. Amino acids: CASSTPTDTQYF.

The chain employs TRBV7-9 and TRBJ1-4, with 7 bases aligning to TRBD1. Per the germline V gene, CDR1 is SEHNR and CDR2 is FQNEAQ (reference sequence). V shed 5 bases and J 3 bases; nucleotides not matched to a gene: 6. This CDR3 region has 15 residues. The CDR3 spells CASSRDSSSNEKLFF. For the CDR3, the DNA is TGTGCCAGCAGCCGGGACAGCTCATCTAATGAAAAACTGTTTTTT.

This clonotype was seen ten or more times. This chain uses TRBV12-3 or TRBV12-4 with TRBJ1-1, with a weak D call TRBD1 (5 bases). CDR3 length: 12 amino acids. Between the trimmed V and J ends, which lost 4 bases and 4 bases, there was a span of 7 bases. In DNA, the CDR3 is TGTGCCAGCAGTTGGGGGGGCACTGAAGCTTTCTTT. Protein sequence: CASSWGGTEAFF.

This chain's CDR3 is CASSLGPSGGPYNEQFF. The CDR3, as DNA: TGTGCCAGCAGCTTAGGGCCTAGCGGGGGGCCGTACAATGAGCAGTTCTTC. The chain couples TRBV7-6 to TRBJ2-1; 11 nucleotides agree with TRBD2. CDR1 and CDR2 from the germline V gene are SGHVS and FNYEAQ. Trimming took 1 base from V and 4 from J; bases not matched to a gene: 6. The CDR3 spans 17 residues.

J is TRBJ2-7 and V is TRBV6-2 or TRBV6-3; TRBD1 agrees at 7 bases. This CDR3 contains 14 residues. Germline V gene data show CDR1 as MNHEY and CDR2 as SVGEGT. J was trimmed by 3 bases and V by 6 bases; bases with no gene match: 8. In nucleotides, the CDR3 is TGTGCCAGCAGCCAGGGGACAGATAACTACGAGCAGTACGTC. Translated: CASSQGTDNYEQYV.

This clonotype was seen once. The chain uses TRBV7-9 and TRBJ2-7, with unresolved D. The germline V gene encodes CDR1 SEHNR and CDR2 FQNEAQ (reference sequence). The CDR3 is made up of 14 amino acids. The CDR3 loop is CARSLGLQSYEQYV. For the CDR3, the DNA is TGTGCCAGAAGCTTAGGTTTACAGTCCTACGAGCAGTACGTC.

A few counts support this clonotype. The genes are TRBV12-3 or TRBV12-4 and TRBJ1-1; tentatively, D is TRBD1 (5 bases). V was clipped by 6 bases and J by 8 bases, with 10 bases between them. CDR3 size: 11 residues. As DNA, the CDR3 is TGTGCCAGCAGCGAAGCAGGGGAAGCTTTCTTT. Residues: CASSEAGEAFF.

CDR3 in amino acids: CASSTGPFYEQYV. As DNA, the CDR3 is TGTGCCAGCAGCACGGGGCCGTTCTACGAGCAGTACGTC. The gene calls are TRBV11-3 and TRBJ2-7, with D possibly being TRBD1 or TRBD2 (5 bases each). The CDR3 consists of 13 residues. Germline CDR1 and CDR2: SGHNT and YENEEA. The V end was cut by 5 bases, the J end by 3 bases, with 11 bases between.

The sample holds a few counts of this clonotype. V and J are TRBV5-5 and TRBJ2-7; D is undetermined. The CDR3 is made up of 14 amino acids. V was trimmed by 0 bases and J by 2 bases, leaving 9 bases between them. Germline CDR1 and CDR2: SGHKS and YYEKEE (reference sequence). DNA for the CDR3: TGTGCCAGCAGCTTGGAGGTTCCAGCCTACGAGCAGTACTTC. It translates to CASSLEVPAYEQYF.

This sequence joins TRBV24-1 and TRBJ2-5; a weak D match, TRBD1 (5 bases). Germline assignment: CDR1 KGHDR and CDR2 SFDVKD. The CDR3 spans 16 residues. Trimming shortened V by 1 base and J by 0 bases, and 11 bases separated the two germline ends. This CDR3 is CATSDFSREHQETQYF. The DNA for the CDR3 is TGTGCCACCAGTGATTTCTCCAGGGAACACCAAGAGACCCAGTACTTC.

This clonotype was recorded a few times. The rearrangement joins TRBV10-3 to TRBJ2-5; TRBD2 aligns across 13 bases. The CDR3 length is 16 residues. V gave up 6 bases and J gave up 5 bases; unmatched junction bases: 9. CDR1 and CDR2 (germline): ENHRY, SYGVKD. Here the CDR3 DNA reads TGTGCCATCAGCCCACTAGCGGGGGGGAACGGGGAGACCCAGTACTTC. As protein: CAISPLAGGNGETQYF.

This clonotype was counted a few times. The V and J genes are TRBV6-1 and TRBJ2-1, with D perhaps TRBD2 (5 bases). Germline V lookup: CDR1 MNHNS, CDR2 SASEGT. This CDR3 has 13 amino acids. V was cut by 4 bases and J by 8 bases, with 12 bases left in between. CDR3 region: CASSAGVVDEQFF. The CDR3 bases are TGTGCCAGCAGTGCCGGGGTAGTGGATGAGCAGTTCTTC.

This clonotype was seen more than once but under ten times. This sequence joins TRBV15 and TRBJ2-7; no clear D gene. Germline V CDR1 and CDR2: LNHNV, YYDKDF (reference sequence). V lost 0 bases and J lost 6, with 9 bases in between. The CDR3 consists of 13 residues. CDR3 protein: CATSRDSRSEQYV. The CDR3 DNA sequence: TGTGCCACCAGCAGAGATTCTAGATCCGAGCAGTACGTC.

As concerns this clonotype: The germline gene is not matched at one end of the junction; a read error may be the cause. This chain joins TRBV7-2 and TRBJ2-1, with a tentative D call TRBD2 (6 bases). Germline CDR1 SGHTA, CDR2 FQGNSA. The CDR3 totals 13 residues. This chain's CDR3 is CASSLVGTDMSGF. Here the CDR3 DNA reads TGTGCCAGCAGCTTAGTGGGGACTGACATGTCAGGCTTC. Using reference TRBV7-2 and TRBJ2-1 for the parts outside the CDR3, the full variable domain is GAGVSQSPSNKVTEKGKDVELRCDPISGHTALYWYRQSLGQGLEFLIYFQGNSAPDKSGLPSDRFSAERTGGSVSTLTIQRTQQEDSAVYLCASSLVGTDMSGFGPGTRLTVL.

The chain is built from TRBV9 and TRBJ2-1; D unclear. Germline V gene data show CDR1 as SGDLS and CDR2 as YYNGEE. The V gene lost 0 bases and the J gene lost 7 bases, with 5 bases spanning the gap. The CDR3 is 12 amino acids. CDR3 protein: CASSVDGNEQFF. The CDR3 nucleotides are TGTGCCAGCAGCGTAGACGGGAATGAGCAGTTCTTC. Full variable domain (outside the CDR3, taken from reference TRBV9 and TRBJ2-1): DSGVTQTPKHLITATGQRVTLRCSPRSGDLSVYWYQQSLDQGLQFLIQYYNGEERAKGNILERFSAQQFPDLHSELNLSSLELGDSALYFCASSVDGNEQFFGPGTRLTVL.

The rearrangement links TRBV4-1 to TRBJ2-5; D perhaps matches TRBD2 (5 bases). The germline CDR1 and CDR2 sequences are MGHRA and YSYEKL. The CDR3 is made up of 16 amino acids. V was trimmed by 0 bases and J by 0 bases, leaving 11 bases between them. The CDR3 loop reads CASSQEASPYQETQYF. The CDR3 DNA follows: TGCGCCAGCAGCCAAGAGGCTAGCCCGTACCAAGAGACCCAGTACTTC.

This clonotype was seen more than once but under ten times. The chain joins TRBV6-2 or TRBV6-3 to TRBJ2-1; no reliable D call. Per germline, CDR1 MNHEY and CDR2 SVGEGT. Trimming removed 0 bases at V and 4 bases at J, with 7 bases between. The CDR3 sequence is 14 residues long. The chain's CDR3 is CASSYSIQYNEQFF. The CDR3 DNA sequence: TGTGCCAGCAGTTACTCCATACAGTACAATGAGCAGTTCTTC.

The J gene is TRBJ1-6, the V gene TRBV6-5, with a tentative D call TRBD1 (6 bases). V was cut by 2 bases and J by 10 bases, with 12 bases left in between. CDR3 length equals 14 residues. CDR1 and CDR2 (germline): MNHEY, SVGAGI. The CDR3 DNA reads as TGTGCCAGCAGTTACCGGGGGGCCGGCTCACCCCTCCACTTT. Its protein product is CASSYRGAGSPLHF.

The table lists this clonotype with a few counts. The CDR3 here is CASSSHRGFDTEAFF. CDR3 bases: TGTGCCAGCAGCTCCCACCGAGGGTTCGACACTGAAGCTTTCTTT. The chain uses TRBV7-6 and TRBJ1-1; D gene unclear. V lost 4 bases to trimming and J lost 3 bases, with 15 bases between them. Germline values: CDR1 SGHVS, CDR2 FNYEAQ. CDR3 length: 15 amino acids. The full variable domain, with the rest looked up from reference TRBV7-6 and TRBJ1-1, is GAGVSQSPRYKVTKRGQDVALRCDPISGHVSLYWYRQALGQGPEFLTYFNYEAQQDKSGLPNDRFSAERPEGSISTLTIQRTEQRDSAMYRCASSSHRGFDTEAFFGQGTRLTVV.

V gene TRBV10-2 combines with J gene TRBJ2-5; D ambiguous. V shed 7 bases and J shed 6 bases, with 12 bases lying between them. CDR3 length equals 12 residues. In germline, CDR1 is WSHSY, CDR2 SAAADI. The CDR3 reads CASMGWGKTQYF. The CDR3 region has the DNA TGCGCCAGCATGGGGTGGGGTAAGACCCAGTACTTC.

The V call is TRBV7-9, the J call TRBJ2-5; TRBD1 is a possible D gene (5 bases). Germline lookup yields CDR1 SEHNR and CDR2 FQNEAQ (reference sequence). V was cut by 5 bases and J by 9 bases, with 19 bases left in between. The CDR3 runs to 14 residues. The CDR3 nucleotides are TGTGCCAGCAGCCCAGACAGACCGCCGTGGGCCCAGTACTTC. It specifies CASSPDRPPWAQYF.

The chain couples TRBV12-3 or TRBV12-4 to TRBJ2-5; TRBD2 matches 7 bases. Trimming cost V 7 bases and J 5 bases; bases outside gene matches: 10. This CDR3 contains 14 residues. CDR3: CASTPGLSIETQYF. The DNA of the CDR3 is TGTGCCAGCACCCCGGGACTAAGCATCGAGACCCAGTACTTC.

V gene TRBV7-9 combines with J gene TRBJ2-3, with D possibly matching TRBD1 (7 bases). The germline V gene encodes CDR1 SEHNR and CDR2 FQNEAQ (reference sequence). The ends were cut back, 3 bases at V and 4 bases at J, with 11 bases in the middle. CDR3 length equals 14 residues. DNA of the CDR3: TGTGCCAGCAGCTTTCAGGGGGGCGCAGATACGCAGTATTTT. Translation gives CASSFQGGADTQYF.

The gene calls are TRBV27 and TRBJ2-7; D is undetermined. CDR1 MNHEY and CDR2 SMNVEV come from the germline V gene (reference sequence). The CDR3 contains 14 residues. Trimming removed 6 bases from V and 0 bases from J, with 12 bases in between. This chain's CDR3 is CASRSLSDSYEQYF. The CDR3 DNA sequence: TGTGCCAGCAGATCCCTGTCCGACTCCTACGAGCAGTACTTC.